These 30 T cell receptor beta chains came from one sample sequenced in a study of cytotoxic CD8 clonotypes in ibrutinib-treated CLL. Only in-frame clones appear in the TCRdb table, and some are missing; sequencing was by immunoSEQ multiplex PCR. The table has some 120,000 clones, roughly 57% seen once; the top ten hold about 40%. The starting material was PBMCs, obtained after 24 months of ibrutinib treatment. All receptors derive from a human donor with chronic lymphocytic leukemia.

The chain uses TRBV14 and TRBJ2-5; 7 nucleotides match TRBD1. CDR1 and CDR2 from the germline V gene are SGHDN and FVKESK. There are 15 residues in the CDR3. With 5 bases clipped from V and 5 bases from J, the junction kept 11 bases outside the gene matches. CDR3 in DNA: TGTGCCAGCAGCACAGGGGCCTACCGTCTGGAGACCCAGTACTTC. This sequence encodes CASSTGAYRLETQYF.

This clone was seen more than once but under ten times. This sequence joins TRBV7-3 and TRBJ2-3; 9 bases agree with TRBD2. Germline lookup yields CDR1 SGHTA and CDR2 FQGTGA. V lost 2 bases to trimming and J lost 2 bases; unmatched junction nucleotides: 5. The CDR3 covers 16 residues. The CDR3 coding sequence is TGTGCCAGCAGCTTAGGGCTAGCGGGGTTCACAGATACGCAGTATTTT. Translated: CASSLGLAGFTDTQYF. The variable domain in full, with the rest retrieved from reference TRBV7-3 and TRBJ2-3, is GAGVSQTPSNKVTEKGKYVELRCDPISGHTALYWYRQSLGQGPEFLIYFQGTGAADDSGLPNDRFFAVRPEGSVSTLKIQRTERGDSAVYLCASSLGLAGFTDTQYFGPGTRLTVL.

This clone was recorded a few times. This chain uses TRBV18 with TRBJ2-7; D is unresolved. This CDR3 contains 12 residues. Germline CDR1 and CDR2: KGHSH and LQKENI. Trimming removed 4 bases from V and 5 bases from J, with 9 bases in between. Written as DNA, the CDR3 is TGTGCCAGCTCACGAAAGGATGACGAGCAGTACTTC. It is translated as CASSRKDDEQYF.

This chain connects TRBV6-1 to TRBJ2-7; 8 positions match TRBD2. Trimming cost V 7 bases and J 4 bases; bases outside gene matches: 9. The length of the CDR3 is 14 residues. Looked up from germline, CDR1 is MNHNS and CDR2 is SASEGT. CDR3 nucleotide sequence: TGTGCCAGCACTATCCGGGGGGGGATTTACGAGCAGTACTTC. Protein product: CASTIRGGIYEQYF.

As for this clone: One base away lies a much larger clone, so this may be a sequencing read error. The gene calls are TRBV4-2 and TRBJ2-7; TRBD1 aligns across 10 bases. This CDR3 comprises 14 residues. The V segment lost 2 bases and the J segment 4 bases; nucleotides outside the gene matches: 2. Germline V gives CDR1 LGHNA, CDR2 YNFKEQ. CDR3 sequence: CASSQRDRGYEQYF. The CDR3, as DNA: TGTGCCAGCAGCCAAAGGGACAGGGGTTACGAGCAGTACTTC.

The chain carries TRBV30 and TRBJ2-7; D is perhaps TRBD1 (6 bases). The V end was cut by 3 bases, the J end by 6 bases, with 18 bases between. Germline V gives CDR1 GTSNPN, CDR2 SVGIG (reference sequence). CDR3 length: 14 amino acids. DNA for the CDR3: TGTGCCTGGAGGGAGACAGGTGGGTTCAGCGAGCAGTACTTC. Encoded protein: CAWRETGGFSEQYF.

This clone occurred a few times. This rearrangement joins TRBV28 to TRBJ1-6, with 9 positions matching TRBD1. V gave up 4 bases and J gave up 9 bases; unmatched junction bases: 7. CDR1 MDHEN and CDR2 SYDVKM come from the germline V gene. CDR3 length: 15 amino acids. As DNA, the CDR3 is TGTGCCAGCAGTTCGGTGACAGGGGGTAGTTCACCCCTCCACTTT. Amino acid sequence: CASSSVTGGSSPLHF.

The chain joins TRBV18 to TRBJ2-5, with 8 bases identical to TRBD1. The J segment lost 5 bases and the V segment lost 3 bases, leaving 11 bases of the junction unmatched. The CDR3 contains 16 residues. Germline V lookup: CDR1 KGHSH, CDR2 LQKENI. DNA for the CDR3: TGTGCCAGCTCACCGTCCGGACAGGGCGGCGGGGAGACCCAGTACTTC. Its translation is CASSPSGQGGGETQYF.

This sequence joins TRBV4-1 and TRBJ1-2; TRBD1 matches 8 bases. The CDR3 is made up of 14 amino acids. V dropped 4 bases and J dropped 7; count of bases not matched to a gene: 8. Germline lookup yields CDR1 MGHRA and CDR2 YSYEKL. This CDR3 is CASSLNDRGGGYTF. The CDR3 region has the DNA TGCGCCAGCAGCCTCAACGACAGGGGAGGTGGCTACACCTTC.

The table lists this clone with a few counts. V is TRBV2 and J is TRBJ1-5; 10 bases match TRBD1. Germline V CDR1 and CDR2: SNHLY, FYNNEI. The CDR3 length is 15 residues. Unmatched junction bases numbered 4, after V lost 6 bases and J lost 2 bases. This chain's CDR3 is CASRAGTGGNQPQHF. The CDR3 DNA reads as TGTGCCAGCAGGGCCGGGACAGGGGGCAATCAGCCCCAGCATTTT.

A note on this clone: Other DNA variants within this sample encode the same CDR3. The chain has TRBV30 and TRBJ1-3; D gene unclear. The CDR3 length is 13 residues. Germline V CDR1 and CDR2: GTSNPN, SVGIG (reference sequence). V lost 1 base, J lost 0 bases, and 4 bases lay in between. The CDR3 reads CAWSGGSGNTIYF. DNA of the CDR3: TGTGCCTGGAGTGGGGGCTCTGGAAACACCATATATTTT.

This clone is a singleton in its sample. The chain joins TRBV7-9 to TRBJ2-7; D ambiguous. Germline V CDR1 and CDR2: SEHNR, FQNEAQ (reference sequence). Trimming left V 2 bases short and J 3 bases short, with 11 bases between. The CDR3 has 14 amino acids. The CDR3, as DNA: TGTGCCAGCAGCTTATCGTCGACGTACTACGAGCAGTACTTC. Protein: CASSLSSTYYEQYF. The variable domain in full, with the rest retrieved from reference TRBV7-9 and TRBJ2-7, is DTGVSQNPRHKITKRGQNVTFRCDPISEHNRLYWYRQTLGQGPEFLTYFQNEAQLEKSRLLSDRFSAERPKGSFSTLEIQRTEQGDSAMYLCASSLSSTYYEQYFGPGTRLTVT.

This clone was seen only once. V gene TRBV5-4 combines with J gene TRBJ1-1; 8 bases map to TRBD1. The V gene's germline CDR1 is SGHNT and CDR2 YYREEE (reference sequence). The CDR3 is 14 amino acids. With V trimmed by 3 bases and J by 4 bases, 5 bases remained unmatched. CDR3 in DNA: TGTGCCAGCAGCTCCGGACAGGGATTCACTGAAGCTTTCTTT. Protein product: CASSSGQGFTEAFF.

The genes are TRBV4-2 and TRBJ2-2; D not certain. The V gene lost 1 base and the J gene lost 6 bases, with 6 bases spanning the gap. The CDR3 contains 13 residues. Per the germline V gene, CDR1 is LGHNA and CDR2 is YNFKEQ. CDR3 bases: TGTGCCAGCAGCCAAGTGCTAGCCGGGGAGCTGTTTTTT. As protein: CASSQVLAGELFF.

The table lists this clone with a few counts. This chain uses TRBV19 with TRBJ1-1; perhaps TRBD1 as D (6 bases). This CDR3 is 12 amino acids long. V was cut by 8 bases and J by 4 bases, with 11 bases left in between. The germline CDR1 and CDR2 sequences are LNHDA and SQIVND (reference sequence). The CDR3 nucleotides are TGTGCCAGTGGGGGGCGGGGCACTGAAGCTTTCTTT. Translating gives CASGGRGTEAFF.

The chain uses TRBV7-2 and TRBJ2-7, with D possibly TRBD2 on 6 matching bases. V lost 5 bases to trimming and J lost 7 bases, with 15 bases between them. Germline CDR1 SGHTA, CDR2 FQGNSA. This CDR3 comprises 13 residues. This CDR3 is CASSAPSAWEQYF. The CDR3 region has the DNA TGTGCCAGCAGCGCCCCTAGCGCCTGGGAGCAGTACTTC.

V is TRBV7-9 and J is TRBJ2-3; 7 bases align to TRBD2. The V segment lost 1 base and the J segment 3 bases; nucleotides outside the gene matches: 4. CDR1 and CDR2 from the germline V gene are SEHNR and FQNEAQ (reference sequence). CDR3 size: 15 residues. The CDR3 region is CASSLGVLATDTQYF. In DNA, the CDR3 is TGTGCCAGCAGCTTAGGGGTACTAGCGACAGATACGCAGTATTTT.

The rearrangement joins TRBV5-1 to TRBJ2-2; 7 positions match TRBD1. This CDR3 contains 16 residues. Looked up from germline, CDR1 is SGHRS and CDR2 is YFSETQ. Unmatched junction bases numbered 6, after V lost 0 bases and J lost 4 bases. The CDR3 protein is CASSLEDRTPTGELFF. CDR3 in DNA: TGCGCCAGCAGCTTGGAGGACAGGACCCCCACCGGGGAGCTGTTTTTT.

The V call is TRBV2, the J call TRBJ1-1; perhaps TRBD1 as D (6 bases). V was pared by 5 bases and J by 2 bases, with 15 bases between. Germline CDR1 reads SNHLY; CDR2 reads FYNNEI. The CDR3 totals 15 residues. CDR3 sequence reads: CASSPQGRANTEAFF. The DNA for the CDR3 is TGTGCCAGCAGTCCACAGGGCAGGGCTAACACTGAAGCTTTCTTT.

The chain is built from TRBV29-1 and TRBJ2-7, with D hard to call. CDR3 length: 12 amino acids. The ends were cut back, 4 bases at V and 0 bases at J, with 7 bases in the middle. Germline V gene data show CDR1 as SQVTM and CDR2 as ANQGSEA. CDR3 sequence reads: CSVARDSYEQYF. DNA for the CDR3: TGCAGCGTTGCTAGAGACTCCTACGAGCAGTACTTC.

The chain carries TRBV4-3 and TRBJ1-6; 7 bases agree with TRBD1. Losses at the gene ends were 4 bases for V and 7 bases for J; bases not matched to a gene: 4. The CDR3 loop spans 14 amino acids. Germline V gene lookup returns CDR1 LGHNA and CDR2 YSLEER. The CDR3 protein is CASSRGQDNSPLHF. The CDR3 nucleotides read TGCGCCAGCAGCCGCGGACAGGACAATTCACCCCTCCACTTT.

The V gene is TRBV7-3, the J gene TRBJ2-7, with 12 nucleotides matching TRBD1. There are 14 residues in the CDR3. From germline, CDR1 is SGHTA and CDR2 FQGTGA. The trim removed 3 bases at V and 5 bases at J, leaving 2 bases unmatched. The CDR3 loop reads CASSLGQGAHEQYF. DNA of the CDR3: TGTGCCAGCAGCTTGGGACAGGGGGCCCACGAGCAGTACTTC.

In its sample, this clone was seen a few times. The chain couples TRBV28 to TRBJ2-3; maybe TRBD1 (6 bases). Trimming stripped 5 bases from V and 1 base from J, with 10 bases between. This CDR3 is 14 amino acids long. Germline V gene lookup returns CDR1 MDHEN and CDR2 SYDVKM. This CDR3 is CASSGGRRTDTQYF. The CDR3 nucleotides read TGTGCCAGCAGTGGGGGCAGGCGCACAGATACGCAGTATTTT.

The rearrangement uses TRBV30 and TRBJ1-5; maybe TRBD1 (5 bases). This CDR3 is 16 amino acids long. Trimming took 0 bases from V and 1 from J, leaving 13 bases between them. The germline CDR1 and CDR2 sequences are GTSNPN and SVGIG (reference sequence). The CDR3 coding sequence is TGTGCCTGGAGTGTACTCGGGGGGTACAGCAATCAGCCCCAGCATTTT. This encodes CAWSVLGGYSNQPQHF.

This chain uses TRBV30 with TRBJ1-6; TRBD1 agrees at 10 bases. After removal of 8 bases from V and 0 bases from J, the junction contained 4 bases not matched to a gene. Germline CDR1 is GTSNPN and CDR2 is SVGIG (reference sequence). CDR3 length: 15 amino acids. This CDR3 reads CAAGQGSSYNSPLHF. The DNA for the CDR3 is TGTGCCGCGGGACAGGGGAGCTCCTATAATTCACCCCTCCACTTT.

Only one count was recorded for this clone. The chain is built from TRBV30 and TRBJ2-6; the match to TRBD1 covers 8 bases. CDR1 and CDR2 from the germline V gene are GTSNPN and SVGIG (reference sequence). J gave up 2 bases and V 3 bases, and 6 bases lay outside the gene matches. The CDR3 is made up of 16 amino acids. CDR3 loop: CAWRDRDRAGANVLTF. In nucleotides, the CDR3 is TGTGCCTGGAGGGACAGGGATCGAGCTGGGGCCAACGTCCTGACTTTC. Variable domain in full (rest from reference TRBV30 and TRBJ2-6): SQTIHQWPATLVQPVGSPLSLECTVEGTSNPNLYWYRQAAGRGLQLLFYSVGIGQISSEVPQNLSASRPQDRQFILSSKKLLLSDSGFYLCAWRDRDRAGANVLTFGAGSRLTVL.

The rearrangement joins TRBV6-5 to TRBJ2-7, with 9 nucleotides matching TRBD1. The germline V gene encodes CDR1 MNHEY and CDR2 SVGAGI. The CDR3 is 14 residues long. The junction had 4 bases not matched to a gene; V was cut back by 2 bases and J by 5 bases. The CDR3 loop reads CASSYGTGLNEQYF. The CDR3 nucleotides read TGTGCCAGCAGTTACGGGACAGGGTTGAACGAGCAGTACTTC.

The rearrangement links TRBV5-1 to TRBJ2-7, with TRBD2 matching over 8 bases. CDR1 is SGHRS, CDR2 YFSETQ, per germline. V was pared by 4 bases and J by 1 base, with 13 bases of the junction left unmatched. The CDR3 is made up of 17 amino acids. The CDR3 region has the DNA TGCGCCAGCAGCCCCAACCAGAGGAGCGGGGGTTCCTACGAGCAGTACTTC. Amino acids: CASSPNQRSGGSYEQYF.

The sample holds one count of this clone. The chain links TRBV7-8 to TRBJ1-4; weak D call: TRBD1 (5 bases). The CDR3 spans 13 residues. V shed 3 bases and J shed 8 bases, with 10 bases lying between them. Germline CDR1 SGHVS, CDR2 FQNEAQ. The CDR3 sequence: CASSFRGEEKLFF. Written as DNA, the CDR3 is TGTGCCAGCAGCTTTCGAGGGGAAGAAAAACTGTTTTTT. The full variable domain, its missing parts supplied by reference TRBV7-8 and TRBJ1-4, is GAGVSQSPRYKVAKRGQDVALRCDPISGHVSLFWYQQALGQGPEFLTYFQNEAQLDKSGLPSDRFFAERPEGSVSTLKIQRTQQEDSAVYLCASSFRGEEKLFFGSGTQLSVL.

The chain recombines TRBV30 with TRBJ2-7; TRBD2 aligns across 8 bases. Germline trimming cut 3 bases from V and 2 bases from J; bases unmatched to any gene: 0. CDR1 is GTSNPN and CDR2 is SVGIG in the germline V gene (reference sequence). CDR3 length equals 12 residues. This chain's CDR3 is CAWSGGAYEQYF. The DNA for the CDR3 is TGTGCCTGGAGCGGGGGGGCCTACGAGCAGTACTTC. Full variable domain (missing parts from reference TRBV30 and TRBJ2-7): SQTIHQWPATLVQPVGSPLSLECTVEGTSNPNLYWYRQAAGRGLQLLFYSVGIGQISSEVPQNLSASRPQDRQFILSSKKLLLSDSGFYLCAWSGGAYEQYFGPGTRLTVT.